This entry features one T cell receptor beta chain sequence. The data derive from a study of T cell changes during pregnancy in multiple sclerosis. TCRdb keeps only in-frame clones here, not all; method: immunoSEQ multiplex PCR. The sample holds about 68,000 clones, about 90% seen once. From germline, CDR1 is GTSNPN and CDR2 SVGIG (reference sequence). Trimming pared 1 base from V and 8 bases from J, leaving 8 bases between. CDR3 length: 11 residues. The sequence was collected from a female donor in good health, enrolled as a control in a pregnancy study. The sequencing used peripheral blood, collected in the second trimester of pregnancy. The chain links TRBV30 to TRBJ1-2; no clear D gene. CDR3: CAWSDLYGYTF. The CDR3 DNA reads TGTGCCTGGAGTGATCTATACGGCTACACCTTC.